The rows below give T cell receptor beta chains drawn from one sample of a study of blood T cells in healthy people across ages. Using its own MiXCR run on the 5' RACE reads, TCRdb lists one record per CDR3 protein. The table lists hundreds of thousands of distinct CDR3 sequences, 49% of them singletons, with 30% to 40% in the top ten. The sample comprised blood. The receptor source for this set is a woman aged 55-75 years in good health. Each CDR3 is given with its conserved first and last residue. The order of the fields is CDR3 protein, CDR3 DNA, clone size, V gene, J gene, D gene. A D gene is named only where the DNA matches it firmly. Some rows have no size entry. The others give once, few or many, or a class for an expanded clone.

CDR3 protein: CASSLGGGNWYEQYF
CDR3 DNA: TGTGCCAGCAGCTTAGGAGGGGGGAACTGGTACGAGCAGTACTTC
clone size: -
V gene: TRBV7-2
J gene: TRBJ2-7
D gene: -

CDR3 protein: CASSSDIPRAQFF
CDR3 DNA: TGTGCCAGCAGCTCGGACATCCCTAGGGCGCAGTTCTTC
clone size: -
V gene: TRBV7-2
J gene: TRBJ2-1
D gene: -

CDR3 protein: CASSPPGSVNTEAFF
CDR3 DNA: TGTGCCAGCTCACCACCGGGCAGTGTGAACACTGAAGCTTTCTTT
clone size: -
V gene: TRBV18
J gene: TRBJ1-1
D gene: -

CDR3 protein: CSASWYAGAMGTQYF
CDR3 DNA: TGCAGTGCTAGCTGGTACGCGGGAGCAATGGGTACGCAGTATTTT
clone size: few
V gene: TRBV20-1
J gene: TRBJ2-3
D gene: TRBD2

CDR3 protein: CASSPGLGKLKETQYF
CDR3 DNA: TGTGCCAGCAGCCCAGGACTAGGAAAGCTAAAGGAGACCCAGTACTTC
clone size: -
V gene: TRBV11-1
J gene: TRBJ2-5
D gene: TRBD2

CDR3 protein: CASSPGLRDYNEQFF
CDR3 DNA: TGCGCCAGCAGCCCTGGGCTGAGGGACTACAATGAGCAGTTCTTC
clone size: -
V gene: TRBV5-1
J gene: TRBJ2-1
D gene: -

CDR3 protein: CASRETGLAALGNEQFF
CDR3 DNA: TGTGCCAGCAGAGAAACCGGACTAGCGGCCTTGGGGAATGAGCAGTTCTTC
clone size: -
V gene: TRBV28
J gene: TRBJ2-1
D gene: TRBD2

CDR3 protein: CASSLEPSGYSYNEQFF
CDR3 DNA: TGCGCCAGCAGCTTGGAGCCTAGCGGATACTCCTACAATGAGCAGTTCTTC
clone size: -
V gene: TRBV5-1
J gene: TRBJ2-1
D gene: TRBD2

CDR3 protein: CASSQRPSISTDTQYF
CDR3 DNA: TGTGCCAGCAGCCAGCGACCTAGCATTAGCACAGATACGCAGTATTTT
clone size: -
V gene: TRBV3-1
J gene: TRBJ2-3
D gene: -

CDR3 protein: CASSQGLGEQFF
CDR3 DNA: TGTGCCAGCAGCCAAGGGTTAGGTGAGCAGTTCTTC
clone size: few
V gene: TRBV14
J gene: TRBJ2-1
D gene: -

CDR3 protein: CSTSWDQETQYF
CDR3 DNA: TGCAGCACCTCCTGGGACCAGGAGACCCAGTACTTC
clone size: few
V gene: TRBV29-1
J gene: TRBJ2-5
D gene: -

CDR3 protein: CASSYTGYEQYF
CDR3 DNA: TGTGCCAGCAGTTACACGGGCTACGAGCAGTACTTC
clone size: many
V gene: TRBV6-2/TRBV6-3
J gene: TRBJ2-7
D gene: -

CDR3 protein: CSVEAGREQFF
CDR3 DNA: TGCAGCGTTGAGGCAGGCCGGGAGCAGTTCTTC
clone size: -
V gene: TRBV29-1
J gene: TRBJ2-1
D gene: -

CDR3 protein: CASSEQWNTEAFF
CDR3 DNA: TGCGCCAGCAGCGAACAGTGGAACACTGAAGCTTTCTTT
clone size: -
V gene: TRBV5-1
J gene: TRBJ1-1
D gene: -

CDR3 protein: CASSQDRGLVNEQFF
CDR3 DNA: TGCGCCAGCAGCCAAGACCGAGGACTAGTGAATGAGCAGTTCTTC
clone size: -
V gene: TRBV4-3
J gene: TRBJ2-1
D gene: TRBD2

CDR3 protein: CASSVLLADTQYF
CDR3 DNA: TGTGCCAGCAGTGTCTTACTGGCGGATACGCAGTATTTT
clone size: -
V gene: TRBV12-3/TRBV12-4
J gene: TRBJ2-3
D gene: -

CDR3 protein: CASSLGVSGVAKNSQYF
CDR3 DNA: TGTGCCAGCAGCTTAGGAGTGAGCGGGGTAGCCAAAAACAGTCAGTACTTC
clone size: once
V gene: TRBV7-8
J gene: TRBJ2-7
D gene: TRBD2

CDR3 protein: CACSLGRSGANVLTF
CDR3 DNA: TGTGCCTGCAGCTTGGGACGCTCTGGGGCCAACGTCCTGACTTTC
clone size: -
V gene: TRBV5-6
J gene: TRBJ2-6
D gene: -

CDR3 protein: CASGETGVTGELFF
CDR3 DNA: TGTGCCAGCGGTGAGACGGGGGTTACCGGGGAGCTGTTTTTT
clone size: -
V gene: TRBV5-6
J gene: TRBJ2-2
D gene: -

CDR3 protein: CATLGRLNTEAFF
CDR3 DNA: TGCGCGACCCTGGGCAGGCTGAACACTGAAGCTTTCTTT
clone size: -
V gene: TRBV28
J gene: TRBJ1-1
D gene: -

CDR3 protein: CASSRGTGVYEQYF
CDR3 DNA: TGTGCCAGCTCACGAGGGACAGGGGTGTACGAGCAGTACTTC
clone size: few
V gene: TRBV18
J gene: TRBJ2-7
D gene: TRBD1

CDR3 protein: CSASRLAGGGETQFF
CDR3 DNA: TGCAGTGCTAGTAGGCTAGCGGGAGGAGGGGAGACCCAGTTCTTC
clone size: -
V gene: TRBV20-1
J gene: TRBJ2-1
D gene: TRBD2

CDR3 protein: CSAMGGCEQFF
CDR3 DNA: TGCAGTGCTATGGGTGGGTGTGAGCAGTTCTTC
clone size: -
V gene: TRBV20-1
J gene: TRBJ2-1
D gene: -

CDR3 protein: CAISEGGYEQFF
CDR3 DNA: TGTGCCATCAGTGAAGGGGGGTATGAGCAGTTCTTC
clone size: few
V gene: TRBV10-3
J gene: TRBJ2-1
D gene: -

CDR3 protein: CSARVGGTGQETQYF
CDR3 DNA: TGCAGTGCCCGAGTCGGAGGGACAGGGCAAGAGACCCAGTACTTC
clone size: few
V gene: TRBV20-1
J gene: TRBJ2-5
D gene: TRBD1

CDR3 protein: CASRIAAGDKNIQYF
CDR3 DNA: TGTGCCAGCAGGATCGCAGCGGGAGACAAAAACATTCAGTACTTC
clone size: -
V gene: TRBV6-2/TRBV6-3
J gene: TRBJ2-4
D gene: TRBD2

CDR3 protein: CAIRERSTNTEAFF
CDR3 DNA: TGTGCCATCAGAGAAAGGTCCACGAACACTGAGGCTTTCTTT
clone size: -
V gene: TRBV10-3
J gene: TRBJ1-1
D gene: -

CDR3 protein: CAINNRDSNQPQHF
CDR3 DNA: TGTGCCATAAATAACAGGGATAGCAATCAGCCCCAGCATTTT
clone size: few
V gene: TRBV10-3
J gene: TRBJ1-5
D gene: -

CDR3 protein: CASGDRGGETQYF
CDR3 DNA: TGTGCCAGCGGTGACAGGGGGGGAGAGACCCAGTACTTC
clone size: few
V gene: TRBV12-3/TRBV12-4
J gene: TRBJ2-5
D gene: TRBD1